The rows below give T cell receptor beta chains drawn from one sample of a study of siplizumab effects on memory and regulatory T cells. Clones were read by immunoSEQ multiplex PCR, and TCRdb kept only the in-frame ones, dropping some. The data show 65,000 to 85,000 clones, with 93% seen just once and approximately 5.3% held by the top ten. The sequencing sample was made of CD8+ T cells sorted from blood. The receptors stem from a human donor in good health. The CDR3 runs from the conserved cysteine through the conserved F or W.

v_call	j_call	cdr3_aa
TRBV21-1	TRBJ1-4	CASSKQREKLFF
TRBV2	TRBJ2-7	CASTEGSYEQYF
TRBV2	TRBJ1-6	CASSVFSGGNSPLHF
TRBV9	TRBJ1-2	CASSTRTGFYGYTF
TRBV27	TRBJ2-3	CASSHILAGGPGGQYF
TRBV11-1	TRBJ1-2	CASSLGLGQGINGYTF
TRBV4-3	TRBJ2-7	CASSQDPLGGNEQYF
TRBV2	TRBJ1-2	CASPQITDRVRYGYTF
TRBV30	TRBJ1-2	CAWSFLGQPNGYTF
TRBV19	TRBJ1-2	CASNPGGNYGYTF
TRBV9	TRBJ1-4	CASSAPDRDTNEKLFF
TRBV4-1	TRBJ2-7	CASSPLAGGSPYEQYF
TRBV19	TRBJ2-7	CASSGQGGSYEQYF
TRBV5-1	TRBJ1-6	CASSWTGGDSPLHF
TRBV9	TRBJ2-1	CASSVGGQPNNEQFF
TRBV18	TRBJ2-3	CASSPPGDPDTQYF
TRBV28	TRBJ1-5	CASSLGQGYRQPQHF
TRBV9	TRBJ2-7	CASSVLGGQGTYEQYF
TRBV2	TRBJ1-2	CASSESGEEYGYTF
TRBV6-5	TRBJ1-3	CASRLAPLSGNTIYF
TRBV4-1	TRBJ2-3	CASSPEAGGVKNTQYF
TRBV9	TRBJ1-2	CASSVGQVNYGYTF
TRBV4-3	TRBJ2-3	CASSQAGGGDTQYF
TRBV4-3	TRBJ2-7	CASSEGQTYEQYF
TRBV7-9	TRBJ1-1	CASSPTANTEAFF
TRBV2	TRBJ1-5	CASSGVGGYSNQPQHF
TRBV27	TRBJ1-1	CASSEAANTEAFF
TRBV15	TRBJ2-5	CATSRSTGSRETQYF
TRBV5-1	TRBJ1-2	CASSLSVGGHYGYTF
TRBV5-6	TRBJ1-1	CASSLAQEAFF
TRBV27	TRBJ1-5	CASNGGRGSNQPQHF
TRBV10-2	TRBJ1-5	CASSEEGGLQPQHF
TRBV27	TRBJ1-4	CASSLVPTGDPNEKLFF
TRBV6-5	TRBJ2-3	CASSLTSGGPADTQYF
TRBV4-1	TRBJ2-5	CASSQDTWGGGAGETQYF
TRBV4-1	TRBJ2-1	CASSPTPGEQFF
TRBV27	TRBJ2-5	CASSLPGLGETQYF
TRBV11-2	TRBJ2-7	CASSFTGQPGGREQYF
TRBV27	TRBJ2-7	CASSSPLGDSYEQYF
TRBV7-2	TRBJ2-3	CASSLDTGTDTQYF
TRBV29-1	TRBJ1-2	CSVLLGGYGYTF
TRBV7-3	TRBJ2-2	CASSLGGNTGELFF
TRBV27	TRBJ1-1	CASSPEAGTKLEAFF
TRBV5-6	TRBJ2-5	CASSLELAGAFETQYF
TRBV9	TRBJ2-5	CASSVAGAEETQYF
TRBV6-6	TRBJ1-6	CASRTGSSYNSPLHF
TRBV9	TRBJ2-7	CASSVNAGGGYEQYF
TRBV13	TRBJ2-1	CASSTGLARSSYNEQFF
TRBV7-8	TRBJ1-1	CASSSLTGVTEAFF
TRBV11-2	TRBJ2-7	CASSPRDRTYEQYF
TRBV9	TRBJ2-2	CASSHTRVSGKNTGELFF
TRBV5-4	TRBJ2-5	CASSSPGERQETQYF
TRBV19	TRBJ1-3	CASTRPGLSSGNTIYF
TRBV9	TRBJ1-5	CASSVDWGSNQPQHF
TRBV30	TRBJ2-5	CAWSVGLAGGKETQYF
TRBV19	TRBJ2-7	CASNVGTHSYEQYF
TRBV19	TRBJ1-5	CASSIVGYNQPQHF
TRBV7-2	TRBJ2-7	CASSLTGYEQYF
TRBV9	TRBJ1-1	CASSIRQGGDTEAFF